This T cell receptor (beta chain) stems from a study of T cell responses to AZD1222 COVID-19 vaccine (dated by TCRdb to the early 2020s). A note on the overall study: AZD1222 recipients with second doses at about 4 weeks or about 12 weeks were pooled, because spike-specific TCR depth and breadth did not differ between schedules. TCR sequencing covered 230 or so trial participants: some 210 given two doses of AZD1222 and approximately 25 given two doses of MenACWY control vaccine. Trial participants were enrolled by age into 18-55, 56-69 and 70-plus year subgroups, with about 150, 27 and 61 TCR-sequenced participants respectively.

Broad study findings and their caveats: Reportedly, close to half of the unique spike-specific TCRs recognized epitopes lying outside the regions that are mutated in the B.1.351 and B.1.1.7 variants. Because no day 14 peak-response samples were available, the repertoires could be characterized only after the peak T cell response. Only six AZD1222 recipients were SARS-CoV-2 seropositive at baseline, limiting conclusions about previously exposed vaccinees. A significant rise in spike-specific TCR breadth and depth was observed after two AZD1222 doses relative to day 0 and relative to MenACWY recipients. The 56-69-year group was small, and its depth increase did not reach significance, likely because of low power. The whole spike protein was spanned by vaccine-associated CD4 TCRs, and dominant responses were seen in regions 160-218 and 743-854. Most participants were white British and females outnumbered males, and the authors suggested that clonal diversity may have been underestimated.

With regard to this clone: Its antigen is not yet known. No clone much larger than this one lies a single base away; base qualities are absent.

The time point label, read with the paper, signifies: baseline before first vaccination. Vaccinee samples came from UK trials COV001 and COV002, including a single-blind randomized controlled phase 2/3 trial of AZD1222 (ChAdOx1 nCoV-19) in healthy adults. Trial participant PBMC samples were collected at day 0 and day 28 after the second dose for TCRbeta chain sequencing. Sequences LGHNA (CDR1) and YNFKEQ (CDR2) are obtained from the germline V gene. V sheds 4 bases and J sheds 1 base, leaving 9 bases between their ends. The CDR3, from cysteine to phenylalanine, totals 14 residues. Here the CDR3 DNA is all that survives: 42 bases in frame from base 1. The CDR3 regions of human TCRbeta chains were subjected to immunosequencing. The paper's data handling went like this. TCRs in the repertoires were compared against a reference library of SARS-CoV-2-specific TCRs that had been generated with the MIRA antigen-specificity platform. Breadth was defined as the fraction of unique TCRs that were SARS-CoV-2-associated. Depth was defined as the fraction of total T cells that were SARS-CoV-2-associated. Using the MIRA data, each spike-specific TCR was mapped to the spike region that the TCR reacts to and placed in a CD4 or CD8 class. Log10-transformed breadth and depth values were compared by one-way ANOVA with Sidak's multiple comparisons tests. Here the immuneACCESS table is served through TCRdb, limited to in-frame sequences with V and J called. Missing clones are a known gap in these copies; in checked studies unresolved V genes cover under half, and the rest lacks a known reason. That table supplies the V and J calls and clone size; D and trimming were determined from the DNA. For this sample the table gives 60,000 to 80,000 clones, of which 80% to 90% were detected only once. The top ten hold around 5% of the sample.

This sequence was found in an adult in good health. This specimen was peripheral blood, taken on day 0 of AZD1222 vaccination. The chain is made from TRBV4-2 and TRBJ2-3; the D region possibly corresponds to TRBD2 (6 bases align). The sequenced DNA: TGTGCCAGCAGCCGCGGCGGGGGCACAGATACGCAGTATTTT. This sequence encodes CASSRGGGTDTQYF.